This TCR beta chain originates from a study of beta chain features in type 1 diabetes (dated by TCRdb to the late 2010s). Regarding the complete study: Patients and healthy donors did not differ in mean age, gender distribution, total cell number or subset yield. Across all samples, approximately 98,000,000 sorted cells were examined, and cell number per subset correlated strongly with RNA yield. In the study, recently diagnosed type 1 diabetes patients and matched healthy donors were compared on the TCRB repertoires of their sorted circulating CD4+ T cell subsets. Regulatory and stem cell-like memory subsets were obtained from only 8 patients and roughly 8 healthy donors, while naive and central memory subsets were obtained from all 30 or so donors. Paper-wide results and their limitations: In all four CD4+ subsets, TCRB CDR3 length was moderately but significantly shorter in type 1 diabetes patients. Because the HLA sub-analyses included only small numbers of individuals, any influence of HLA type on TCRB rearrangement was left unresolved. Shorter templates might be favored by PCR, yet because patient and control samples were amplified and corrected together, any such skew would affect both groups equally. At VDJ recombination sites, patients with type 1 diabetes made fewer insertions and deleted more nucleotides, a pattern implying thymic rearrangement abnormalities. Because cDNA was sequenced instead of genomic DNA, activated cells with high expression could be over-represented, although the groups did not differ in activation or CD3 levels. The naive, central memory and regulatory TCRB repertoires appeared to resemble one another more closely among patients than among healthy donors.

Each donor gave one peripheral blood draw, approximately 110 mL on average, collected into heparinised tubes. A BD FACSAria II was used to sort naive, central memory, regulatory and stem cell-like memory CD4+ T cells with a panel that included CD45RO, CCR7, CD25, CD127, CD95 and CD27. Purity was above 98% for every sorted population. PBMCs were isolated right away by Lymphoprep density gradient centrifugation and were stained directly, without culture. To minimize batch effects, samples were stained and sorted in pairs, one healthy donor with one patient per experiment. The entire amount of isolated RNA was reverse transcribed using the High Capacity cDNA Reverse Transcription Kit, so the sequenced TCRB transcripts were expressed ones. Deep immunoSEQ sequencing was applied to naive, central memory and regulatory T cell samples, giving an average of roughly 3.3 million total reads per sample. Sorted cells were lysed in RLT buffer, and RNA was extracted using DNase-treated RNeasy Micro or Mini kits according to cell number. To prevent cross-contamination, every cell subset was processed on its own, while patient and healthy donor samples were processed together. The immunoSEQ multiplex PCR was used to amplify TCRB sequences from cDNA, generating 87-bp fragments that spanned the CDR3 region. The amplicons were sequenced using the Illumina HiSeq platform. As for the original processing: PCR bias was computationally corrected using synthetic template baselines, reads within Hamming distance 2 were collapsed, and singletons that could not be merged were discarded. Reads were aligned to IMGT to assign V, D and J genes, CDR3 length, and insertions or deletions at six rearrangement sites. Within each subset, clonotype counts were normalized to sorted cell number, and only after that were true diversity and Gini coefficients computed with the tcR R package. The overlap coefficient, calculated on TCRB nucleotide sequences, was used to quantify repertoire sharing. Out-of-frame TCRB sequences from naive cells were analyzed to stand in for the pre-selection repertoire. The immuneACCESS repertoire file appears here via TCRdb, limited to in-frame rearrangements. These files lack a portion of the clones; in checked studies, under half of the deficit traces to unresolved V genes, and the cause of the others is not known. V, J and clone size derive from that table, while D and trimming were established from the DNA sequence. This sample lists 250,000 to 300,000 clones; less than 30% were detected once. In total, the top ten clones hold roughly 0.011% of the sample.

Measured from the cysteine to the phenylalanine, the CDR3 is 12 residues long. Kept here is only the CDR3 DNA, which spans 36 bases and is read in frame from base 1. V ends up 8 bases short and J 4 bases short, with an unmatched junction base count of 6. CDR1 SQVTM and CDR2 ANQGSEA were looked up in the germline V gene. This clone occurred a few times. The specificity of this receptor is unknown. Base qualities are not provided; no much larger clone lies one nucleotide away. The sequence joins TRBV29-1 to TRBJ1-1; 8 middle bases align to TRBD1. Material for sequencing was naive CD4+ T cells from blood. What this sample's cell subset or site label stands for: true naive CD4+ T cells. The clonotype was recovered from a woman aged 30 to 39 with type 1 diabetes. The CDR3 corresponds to CSTDREGTEAFF. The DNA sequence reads TGCAGCACGGACAGGGAAGGCACTGAAGCTTTCTTT.